Listed below are T cell receptor beta chains from one sample, sequenced in a study of blood T cell repertoires in COVID-19. Some clones are missing from TCRdb's copy, which holds only in-frame ones; the method was immunoSEQ multiplex PCR. This sample yields 160,000 or so clones, of which more than 80% are seen a single time; 9.5% to 13% belongs to the top ten. The specimen sequenced was peripheral blood. These receptors originate from a human donor in a cohort sampled during active COVID-19. Both conserved end residues are part of each CDR3. A D gene is named only where the DNA matches it firmly. Some rows have no size entry. The others give once, few or many, or a class for an expanded clone.

d_gene,abundance,v_gene,j_gene,CDR3nt,CDR3aa
.,.,TRBV6-2/TRBV6-3,TRBJ2-3,TGTGCCAGCAGCGTGCTAGGGGCCCTCCCAGATACGCAGTATTTT,CASSVLGALPDTQYF
TRBD2,.,TRBV2,TRBJ2-5,TGTGCCAGCAGAGGACTAGCGGGGGCGGGGGAGACCCAGTACTTC,CASRGLAGAGETQYF
.,.,TRBV7-2,TRBJ2-5,TGTGCCAGCAGCCTAGACCAGGGGCCGGAGACCCAGTACTTC,CASSLDQGPETQYF
TRBD1,few,TRBV14,TRBJ1-5,TGTGCCAGACAGGGGTATAATCAGCCCCAGCATTTT,CARQGYNQPQHF
TRBD1,.,TRBV30,TRBJ2-3,TGTGCCTGGAGTGGGTTGAAGGACAGGGGTACAGATACGCAGTATTTT,CAWSGLKDRGTDTQYF
TRBD2,.,TRBV5-1,TRBJ2-7,TGCGCCAGCAGCACGGGACTAGCGGGAGGTGGGACCTACGAGCAGTACTTC,CASSTGLAGGGTYEQYF
TRBD2,.,TRBV11-2,TRBJ2-5,TGTGCCAGCAGCTTAGGACTAGCGGGCGTAACCCAAGAGACCCAGTACTTC,CASSLGLAGVTQETQYF
.,.,TRBV3-1/TRBV3-2,TRBJ1-3,TGTGCCAGCAGCCAAAGTGGTGGGAGAGGGCAAGACTCTGGAAACACCATATATTTT,CASSQSGGRGQDSGNTIYF
.,few,TRBV19,TRBJ2-2,TGTGCCAGTACCCCTGTGAAGCTCCCCACCGGGGAGCTGTTTTTT,CASTPVKLPTGELFF
.,.,TRBV30,TRBJ2-1,TGTGCCTGGAGTCCTACTAGAAATGAGCAGTTCTTC,CAWSPTRNEQFF
TRBD2,.,TRBV10-3,TRBJ2-7,TGTGCCATCAGGGGGGAAGCGGGAGGATACTACGAGCAGTACTTC,CAIRGEAGGYYEQYF
TRBD2,.,TRBV5-4,TRBJ2-5,TGTGCCAGCAGCTCGCCTACTAGCGGGAGACTCCAGGAGACCCAGTACTTC,CASSSPTSGRLQETQYF
TRBD1,few,TRBV30,TRBJ1-5,TGTGCCTGGAGGCGGACAGGGGTTAATCAGCCCCAGCATTTT,CAWRRTGVNQPQHF
TRBD2,.,TRBV7-2,TRBJ2-1,TGTGCCAGCAGCCTAGGCGCTAGCGGGGGGGAAAATGAGCAGTTCTTC,CASSLGASGGENEQFF
TRBD1,.,TRBV30,TRBJ2-1,TGTGCCTGGAGTGGGGGGACAGGACAGTTCTTC,CAWSGGTGQFF
.,.,TRBV21-1,TRBJ2-7,TGTGCCAGCACCCTAGCGGGAGGCTCCTACGAGCAGTACTTC,CASTLAGGSYEQYF
TRBD2,.,TRBV30,TRBJ2-3,TGTGCCTGGAGTGTAGGGGGCTCTAGCGGGAGGGCAGATACGCAGTATTTT,CAWSVGGSSGRADTQYF
TRBD1,.,TRBV6-5,TRBJ1-5,TGTGCCAGCAGTCGGACAGGGGGTCAGCCCCAGCATTTT,CASSRTGGQPQHF
.,.,TRBV19,TRBJ1-3,TGTGCCAGTAGTATTCCCGGCGGAGTCTCTGGAAACACCATATATTTT,CASSIPGGVSGNTIYF
TRBD2,.,TRBV4-3,TRBJ2-1,TGCGCCAGCAGCCAAGATAATAGCGGGAGCTACAATGAGCAGTTCTTC,CASSQDNSGSYNEQFF
TRBD2,.,TRBV20-1,TRBJ2-5,TGCAGTGCCAGTAAGCGGGGAGAGACCCAGTACTTC,CSASKRGETQYF
TRBD1,.,TRBV27,TRBJ1-2,TGTGCCAGCAGAATGACAGGGGTAGTCGGCTACACCTTC,CASRMTGVVGYTF
.,.,TRBV21-1,TRBJ1-5,TGTGCCAGCAGGATAATGCGACAGCCTCCGGGGGAACCCCAGCATTTT,CASRIMRQPPGEPQHF
TRBD1,.,TRBV5-1,TRBJ2-3,TGCGCCAGCAGCTTGGGACAGGGGGTCGCAGATACGCAGTATTTT,CASSLGQGVADTQYF
TRBD1,.,TRBV5-6,TRBJ2-2,TGTGCCAGCAGCAAACAGGGGTACACCGGGGAGCTGTTTTTT,CASSKQGYTGELFF
.,.,TRBV10-1,TRBJ1-1,TGCGCCAGCAGTGATGCCAGGGAAGGGGTGAACACTGAAGCTTTCTTT,CASSDAREGVNTEAFF
.,.,TRBV9,TRBJ1-2,TGTGCCAGCAGCGTAATCTCAGACTATGGCTACACCTTC,CASSVISDYGYTF
TRBD1,.,TRBV27,TRBJ2-3,TGTGCCAGCAGTCCCCCAGGGGGCGCCGGAGATACGCAGTATTTT,CASSPPGGAGDTQYF
.,.,TRBV4-3,TRBJ2-7,TGCGCCAGCAGCCAACAACAGGGCTTCTCCTACGAGCAGTACTTC,CASSQQQGFSYEQYF
.,.,TRBV28,TRBJ2-6,TGTGCCAGCAGTTTAGGGGGGGGGCCCGTCTCTGGGGCCAACGTCCTGACTTTC,CASSLGGGPVSGANVLTF
.,.,TRBV14,TRBJ1-5,TGTGCCAGCAGCCAAGTCGGCGGGGCAAGCAATCAGCCCCAGCATTTT,CASSQVGGASNQPQHF
TRBD2,once,TRBV6-2/TRBV6-3,TRBJ2-5,TGTGCCAGCAGCCGACCGGGACTAGCGGGGGGGACCCAGTACTTC,CASSRPGLAGGTQYF
TRBD2,.,TRBV30,TRBJ2-1,TGTGCCTGGGTGGCCCCTATAACTAGCGGATCCTACAATGAGCAGTTCTTC,CAWVAPITSGSYNEQFF
.,.,TRBV4-3,TRBJ1-1,TGCGCCAGCAGCCAAGCGGCAGGGGCTGAACAGAGAGAAGCTTTCTTT,CASSQAAGAEQREAFF
TRBD1,.,TRBV30,TRBJ2-1,TGTGCCTGTGGACAGGGGGCTTGGAATGAGCAGTTCTTC,CACGQGAWNEQFF
.,few,TRBV20-1,TRBJ2-3,TGCAGTGCTATCGGAGGAGATACGCAGTATTTT,CSAIGGDTQYF
.,.,TRBV3-1/TRBV3-2,TRBJ2-7,TGTGCCAGCACCGGACGGGGCGGGGGCAGCGAGCAGTACTTC,CASTGRGGGSEQYF
.,.,TRBV6-5,TRBJ2-5,TGTGCCAGCAGTCTGTCCCCGGACTCTCAAGAGACCCAGTACTTC,CASSLSPDSQETQYF
.,few,TRBV6-6,TRBJ1-2,TGTGCCAGCAGGTCGGGAATCGGCTATGGCTACACCTTC,CASRSGIGYGYTF
TRBD1,.,TRBV30,TRBJ2-2,TGTGCCTGGAGTGTACCCCGGACAGGTAGATACACCGGGGAGCTGTTTTTT,CAWSVPRTGRYTGELFF
TRBD1,.,TRBV7-8,TRBJ2-7,TGTGCCAGCAGCTTAGCGCAGGGGGCTGCACTCGAGCAGTACTTC,CASSLAQGAALEQYF
.,.,TRBV29-1,TRBJ2-6,TGCAGCGCGGGAGGCAGGGGGAGCTCTGGGGCCAACGTCCTGACTTTC,CSAGGRGSSGANVLTF
TRBD1,once,TRBV15,TRBJ2-7,TGTGCCACCAGCAGAGATCTAGGGACAGGGGGGCGCGAGCAGTACTTC,CATSRDLGTGGREQYF